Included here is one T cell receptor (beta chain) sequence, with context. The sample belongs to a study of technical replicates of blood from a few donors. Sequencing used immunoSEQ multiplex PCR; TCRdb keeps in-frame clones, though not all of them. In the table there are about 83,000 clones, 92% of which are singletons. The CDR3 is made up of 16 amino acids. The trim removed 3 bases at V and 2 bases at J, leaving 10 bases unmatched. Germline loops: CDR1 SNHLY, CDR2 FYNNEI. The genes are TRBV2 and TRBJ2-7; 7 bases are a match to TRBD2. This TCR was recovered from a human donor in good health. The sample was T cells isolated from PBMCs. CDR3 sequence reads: CASSDPGRGRTYEQYF. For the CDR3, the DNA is TGTGCCAGCAGTGACCCGGGGAGGGGAAGGACCTACGAGCAGTACTTC.